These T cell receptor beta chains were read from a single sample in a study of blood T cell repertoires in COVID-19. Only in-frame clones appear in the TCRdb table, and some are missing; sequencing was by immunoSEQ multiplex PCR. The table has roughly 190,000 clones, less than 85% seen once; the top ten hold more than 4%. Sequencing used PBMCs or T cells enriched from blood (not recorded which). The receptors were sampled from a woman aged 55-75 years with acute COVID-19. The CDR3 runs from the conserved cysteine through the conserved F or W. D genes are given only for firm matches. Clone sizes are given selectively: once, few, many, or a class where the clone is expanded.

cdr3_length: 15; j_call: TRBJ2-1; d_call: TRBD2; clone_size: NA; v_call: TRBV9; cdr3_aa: CASSGRERGRDEQFF; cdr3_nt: TGTGCCAGCAGCGGGCGCGAGCGGGGCCGGGATGAGCAGTTCTTC
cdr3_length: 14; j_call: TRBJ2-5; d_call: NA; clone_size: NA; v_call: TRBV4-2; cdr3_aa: CASSQDGKRETQYF; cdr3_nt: TGTGCCAGCAGCCAAGATGGAAAGAGGGAGACCCAGTACTTC
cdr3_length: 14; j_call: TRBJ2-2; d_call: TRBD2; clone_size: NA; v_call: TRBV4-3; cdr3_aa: CASSHGGSTGELFF; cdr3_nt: TGCGCCAGCAGCCACGGGGGGTCCACCGGGGAGCTGTTTTTT
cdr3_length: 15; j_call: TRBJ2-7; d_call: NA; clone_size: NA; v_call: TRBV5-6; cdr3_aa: CASTLASGAERSSYF; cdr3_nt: TGTGCCAGCACCCTTGCTAGTGGGGCGGAAAGGAGTTCGTACTTC
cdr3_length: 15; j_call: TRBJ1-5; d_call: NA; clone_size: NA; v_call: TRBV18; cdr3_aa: CASSPMGRGNQPQHF; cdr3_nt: TGTGCCAGCTCACCTATGGGGAGGGGCAATCAGCCCCAGCATTTT
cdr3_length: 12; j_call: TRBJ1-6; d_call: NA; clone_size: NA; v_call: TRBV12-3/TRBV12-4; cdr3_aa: CASSFSNSPLHF; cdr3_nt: TGTGCCAGCAGTTTTAGTAATTCACCCCTCCACTTT
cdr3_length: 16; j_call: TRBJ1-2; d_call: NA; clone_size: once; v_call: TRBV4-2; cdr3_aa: CASSQEMGVENYGYTF; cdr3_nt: TGTGCCAGCAGCCAAGAAATGGGCGTCGAGAACTATGGCTACACCTTC
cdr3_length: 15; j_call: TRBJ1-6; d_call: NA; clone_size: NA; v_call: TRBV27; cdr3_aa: CASILQGLYNSPLHF; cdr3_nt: TGTGCCAGCATCCTCCAGGGCCTCTATAATTCACCCCTCCACTTT
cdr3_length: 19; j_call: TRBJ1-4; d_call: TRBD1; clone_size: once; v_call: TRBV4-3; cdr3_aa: CASSQGADRGRATNEKLFF; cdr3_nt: TGCGCCAGCAGCCAAGGCGCGGACAGGGGGAGGGCAACTAATGAAAAACTGTTTTTT
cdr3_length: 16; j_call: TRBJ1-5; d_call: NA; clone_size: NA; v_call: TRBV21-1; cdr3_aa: CASSPRQGSGNQPQHF; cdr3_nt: TGTGCCAGCAGCCCCCGACAGGGCTCGGGCAATCAGCCCCAGCATTTT
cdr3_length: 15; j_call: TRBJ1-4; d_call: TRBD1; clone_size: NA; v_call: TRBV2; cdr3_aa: CASSSSGQGNEKLFF; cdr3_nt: TGTGCCAGCAGCTCCTCGGGACAGGGGAATGAAAAACTGTTTTTT
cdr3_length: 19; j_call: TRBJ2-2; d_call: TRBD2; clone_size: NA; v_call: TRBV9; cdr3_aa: CASSVVGSIVAGDAGELFF; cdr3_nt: TGTGCCAGCAGCGTAGTGGGTTCGATCGTAGCGGGGGATGCCGGGGAGCTGTTTTTT
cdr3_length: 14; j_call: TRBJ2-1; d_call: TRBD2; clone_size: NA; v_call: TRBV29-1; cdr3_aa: CSVRPGTTYNEQFF; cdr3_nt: TGCAGCGTCCGCCCCGGGACTACCTACAATGAGCAGTTCTTC